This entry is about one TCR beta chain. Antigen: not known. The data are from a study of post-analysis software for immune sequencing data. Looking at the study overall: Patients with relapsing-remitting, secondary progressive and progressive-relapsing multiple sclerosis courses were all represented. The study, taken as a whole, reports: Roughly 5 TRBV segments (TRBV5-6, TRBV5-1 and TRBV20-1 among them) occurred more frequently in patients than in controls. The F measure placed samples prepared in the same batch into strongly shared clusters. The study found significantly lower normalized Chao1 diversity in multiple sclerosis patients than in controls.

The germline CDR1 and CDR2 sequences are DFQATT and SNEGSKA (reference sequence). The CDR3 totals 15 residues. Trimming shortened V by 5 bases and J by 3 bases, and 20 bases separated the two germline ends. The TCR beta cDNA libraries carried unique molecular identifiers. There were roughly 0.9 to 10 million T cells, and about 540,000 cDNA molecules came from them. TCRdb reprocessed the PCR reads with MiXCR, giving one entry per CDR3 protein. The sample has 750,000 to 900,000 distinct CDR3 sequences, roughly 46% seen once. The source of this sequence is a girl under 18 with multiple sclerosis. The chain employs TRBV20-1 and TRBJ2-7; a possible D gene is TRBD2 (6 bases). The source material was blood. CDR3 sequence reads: CSAPRSGLANYEQYF. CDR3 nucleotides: TGCAGTGCTCCACGCTCGGGACTGGCCAACTACGAGCAGTACTTC.